The 30 T cell receptor beta chains in this list originate from one sample, sequenced in a study of T cell responses to AZD1222 COVID-19 vaccine. Libraries were prepared by immunoSEQ multiplex PCR; TCRdb keeps only in-frame clonotypes and omits some of them. The data contain about 130,000 clones, approximately 94% of them seen just once; the ten biggest clones take up about 9%. The sample in question was peripheral blood, obtained on day 0 of AZD1222 vaccination. The receptors come from an adult in good health.

This chain uses TRBV29-1 with TRBJ1-2; tentatively, D is TRBD1 (5 bases). Deletions cut 1 base from V and 2 bases from J, with 14 bases between. The CDR3 contains 15 residues. Per germline, CDR1 SQVTM and CDR2 ANQGSEA. CDR3 bases: TGCAGCGTTGAAGCAGGGTCATATAGAAACTATGGCTACACCTTC. Translating gives CSVEAGSYRNYGYTF. The full variable domain, with the rest looked up from reference TRBV29-1 and TRBJ1-2, is SAVISQKPSRDICQRGTSLTIQCQVDSQVTMMFWYRQQPGQSLTLIATANQGSEATYESGFVIDKFPISRPNLTFSTLTVSNMSPEDSSIYLCSVEAGSYRNYGYTFGSGTRLTVV.

J is TRBJ2-1 and V is TRBV5-4; D is unresolved. CDR1 is SGHNT and CDR2 is YYREEE in the germline V gene (reference sequence). V lost 4 bases to trimming and J lost 3 bases, with 5 bases between them. CDR3 length: 12 amino acids. CDR3 residues: CASSENYNEQFF. The CDR3 DNA follows: TGTGCCAGCAGCGAAAACTACAATGAGCAGTTCTTC.

The chain couples TRBV7-2 to TRBJ2-1; TRBD2 agrees at 9 bases. Unmatched junction bases numbered 10, after V lost 6 bases and J lost 7 bases. This CDR3 is built from 15 residues. Germline V CDR1 and CDR2: SGHTA, FQGNSA. In DNA form, the CDR3 reads TGTGCCAGCAGGCCCGGGACTAGCAGTCGGAATGAGCAGTTCTTC. Amino acids: CASRPGTSSRNEQFF. Full variable domain (rest looked up from reference TRBV7-2 and TRBJ2-1): GAGVSQSPSNKVTEKGKDVELRCDPISGHTALYWYRQSLGQGLEFLIYFQGNSAPDKSGLPSDRFSAERTGGSVSTLTIQRTQQEDSAVYLCASRPGTSSRNEQFFGPGTRLTVL.

The J gene is TRBJ2-1, the V gene TRBV9, with a weak D call TRBD1 (6 bases). Germline CDR1 reads SGDLS; CDR2 reads YYNGEE. V was clipped by 3 bases and J by 8 bases, with 15 bases between them. This CDR3 has 14 residues. CDR3 loop: CASSASGTTHEQFF. CDR3 DNA sequence: TGTGCCAGCAGCGCATCCGGGACAACCCATGAGCAGTTCTTC.

J is TRBJ1-2 and V is TRBV5-4, with D possibly TRBD1 on 5 matching bases. V dropped 2 bases and J dropped 2 bases, with 19 bases sitting between them. The germline CDR1 and CDR2 sequences are SGHNT and YYREEE (reference sequence). CDR3 length equals 17 residues. The CDR3 region is CASSFRHGGGENYGYTF. CDR3 DNA sequence: TGTGCCAGCAGCTTCCGGCATGGGGGAGGGGAGAACTATGGCTACACCTTC.

V is TRBV5-1 and J is TRBJ1-2; D possibly corresponds to TRBD1 (5 bases). This CDR3 is 16 amino acids long. The V gene lost 0 bases and the J gene lost 0 bases, with 12 bases spanning the gap. Germline V gene data show CDR1 as SGHRS and CDR2 as YFSETQ. The CDR3 coding sequence is TGCGCCAGCAGCTTGGCGCTGGCAGGGCCTAACTATGGCTACACCTTC. This sequence encodes CASSLALAGPNYGYTF.

The chain recombines TRBV12-3 or TRBV12-4 with TRBJ1-4; D call uncertain. The CDR3 sequence is 13 residues long. V lost 6 bases and J 11 bases, leaving 16 bases between the germline ends. The CDR3 DNA is TGTGCCAGCAGCCCCCGGCGGGCCCCCAAACTGTTTTTT. Its translation: CASSPRRAPKLFF.

V usage is TRBV29-1 and J usage is TRBJ2-7; possibly TRBD1 for D (6 bases). The CDR3 extends over 14 amino acids. CDR1 SQVTM and CDR2 ANQGSEA come from the germline V gene. V lost 3 bases and J 4 bases, leaving 16 bases between the germline ends. CDR3 sequence reads: CSVDVQGISYEQYF. The CDR3, as DNA: TGCAGCGTTGATGTTCAGGGGATATCATACGAGCAGTACTTC.

This clone was detected once. This rearrangement joins TRBV9 to TRBJ2-3; 8 nucleotides line up with TRBD2. The V and J ends lost 4 bases and 0 bases, in that order; junction bases with no gene match: 4. Germline values: CDR1 SGDLS, CDR2 YYNGEE. CDR3 length: 15 residues. The CDR3 here is CASSSGGRSTDTQYF. CDR3 DNA: TGTGCCAGCAGCTCGGGGGGGAGGAGCACAGATACGCAGTATTTT. Supplemented by reference TRBV9 and TRBJ2-3, the full variable domain reads DSGVTQTPKHLITATGQRVTLRCSPRSGDLSVYWYQQSLDQGLQFLIQYYNGEERAKGNILERFSAQQFPDLHSELNLSSLELGDSALYFCASSSGGRSTDTQYFGPGTRLTVL.

V and J are TRBV28 and TRBJ2-3; 8 bases align to TRBD2. Germline trimming cut 4 bases from V and 3 bases from J; bases unmatched to any gene: 9. Germline V gene lookup returns CDR1 MDHEN and CDR2 SYDVKM. The CDR3 contains 16 residues. The CDR3 region is CASSSWTAGGTDTQYF. CDR3 bases: TGTGCCAGCAGTTCCTGGACGGCGGGGGGAACAGATACGCAGTATTTT.

The chain joins TRBV5-1 to TRBJ2-5; 12 bases line up with TRBD2. Germline CDR1 and CDR2: SGHRS and YFSETQ. J gave up 5 bases and V 0 bases, and 11 bases lay outside the gene matches. The CDR3 covers 18 residues. CDR3 in amino acids: CASSLEASGGAETETQYF. CDR3 nucleotides: TGCGCCAGCAGCTTGGAAGCTAGCGGGGGGGCCGAGACGGAGACCCAGTACTTC. Together with reference TRBV5-1 and TRBJ2-5, the CDR3 gives the full variable domain: KAGVTQTPRYLIKTRGQQVTLSCSPISGHRSVSWYQQTPGQGLQFLFEYFSETQRNKGNFPGRFSGRQFSNSRSEMNVSTLELGDSALYLCASSLEASGGAETETQYFGPGTRLLVL.

This rearrangement joins TRBV11-2 to TRBJ1-3, with D unresolved. CDR1 and CDR2 (germline): SGHAT, FQNNGV. V lost 2 bases and J lost 1, with 12 bases in between. This CDR3 has 16 residues. The CDR3: CASSLTQAASGNTIYF. The CDR3 nucleotides are TGTGCCAGCAGCTTAACCCAGGCAGCGTCTGGAAACACCATATATTTT.

The V gene is TRBV27, the J gene TRBJ2-7; D remains unclear. V was trimmed by 2 bases and J by 4 bases, leaving 12 bases between them. Germline V gene lookup returns CDR1 MNHEY and CDR2 SMNVEV (reference sequence). The CDR3 totals 14 residues. The chain's CDR3 is CASSLRHGFYEQYF. Here the CDR3 DNA reads TGTGCCAGCAGTTTACGGCACGGATTTTACGAGCAGTACTTC.

The J gene is TRBJ2-2, the V gene TRBV11-3; D gene unclear. V was trimmed by 4 bases and J by 0 bases, leaving 9 bases between them. Germline assignment: CDR1 SGHNT and CDR2 YENEEA. This CDR3 is 15 amino acids long. The CDR3 protein is CASSSLGANTGELFF. In DNA form, the CDR3 reads TGTGCCAGCAGCTCCTTAGGCGCGAACACCGGGGAGCTGTTTTTT.

The gene calls are TRBV19 and TRBJ1-1; TRBD1 is a possible D gene (6 bases). This CDR3 is 14 amino acids long. Germline assignment: CDR1 LNHDA and CDR2 SQIVND (reference sequence). Trimming took off 4 bases at V and 3 bases at J, with 12 bases between the two ends. The CDR3 nucleotides read TGTGCCAGTAGTAAACAGGGCTGGGACACTGAAGCTTTCTTT. It specifies CASSKQGWDTEAFF.

Only one count was recorded for this clone. The V call is TRBV15, the J call TRBJ1-2; 7 bases agree with TRBD1. The length of the CDR3 is 13 residues. Germline CDR1 and CDR2: LNHNV and YYDKDF (reference sequence). Losses at the gene ends were 4 bases for V and 4 bases for J; bases not matched to a gene: 3. This CDR3 is CATSINRGYGYTF. The CDR3 coding sequence is TGTGCCACCAGCATTAACAGGGGCTATGGCTACACCTTC.

The chain is built from TRBV20-1 and TRBJ1-2; TRBD1 aligns across 10 bases. Germline lookup yields CDR1 DFQATT and CDR2 SNEGSKA (reference sequence). CDR3 size: 11 residues. Trimming at V came to 7 bases and at J to 8 bases, leaving 4 bases not matched to a gene. CDR3 sequence (DNA): TGCAGTGTAGACAGGGGGCACGGCTACACCTTC. It is translated as CSVDRGHGYTF.

The genes are TRBV3-1 (or the pseudogene TRBV3-2) and TRBJ2-7; 8 bases line up with TRBD1. After removal of 4 bases from V and 2 bases from J, the junction contained 10 bases not matched to a gene. The germline V gene has CDR1 LGHDT and CDR2 YNNKEL (reference sequence). This CDR3 comprises 16 residues. CDR3 in amino acids: CASSLYPGQATYEQYF. The CDR3 DNA reads TGTGCCAGCAGCCTCTACCCGGGACAGGCCACCTACGAGCAGTACTTC.

The chain joins TRBV7-9 to TRBJ1-1; 7 nucleotides match TRBD1. In germline, CDR1 is SEHNR, CDR2 FQNEAQ (reference sequence). Trimming took 5 bases from V and 5 from J; bases not matched to a gene: 20. This CDR3 has 18 residues. The CDR3 bases are TGTGCCAGCAGCACCAACCGCGCCACAGGGGCCGAGGAGACTGAAGCTTTCTTT. Its protein product is CASSTNRATGAEETEAFF.

This clone was recorded once. The chain combines TRBV5-5 with TRBJ1-5; D remains unclear. CDR3 length: 13 residues. With 0 bases removed from V and 8 bases from J, the gap between germline ends came to 9 bases. CDR1 and CDR2 from the germline V gene are SGHKS and YYEKEE (reference sequence). CDR3 sequence: CASSLDGEEPQHF. The CDR3, as DNA: TGTGCCAGCAGCTTGGATGGGGAGGAGCCCCAGCATTTT.

The chain carries TRBV24-1 and TRBJ2-3; D perhaps matches TRBD2 (5 bases). This CDR3 has 14 residues. V lost 0 bases, J lost 4 bases, and 7 bases lay in between. Germline CDR1 KGHDR, CDR2 SFDVKD. The CDR3, as DNA: TGTGCCACCAGTGATTTGTTGCGGGCAGATACGCAGTATTTT. It codes for CATSDLLRADTQYF.

The chain is built from TRBV7-9 and TRBJ2-3; no definite D call. Germline lookup yields CDR1 SEHNR and CDR2 FQNEAQ (reference sequence). The CDR3 loop spans 14 amino acids. V was pared by 7 bases and J by 1 base, with 12 bases between. The CDR3 loop reads CASIGFARTDTQYF. The CDR3, as DNA: TGTGCCAGCATAGGTTTCGCCCGCACAGATACGCAGTATTTT.

V and J are TRBV19 and TRBJ1-2, with TRBD1 identical over 9 bases. V trimming: 1 base; J trimming: 8 bases; junction bases outside the gene matches: 5. CDR1 and CDR2 (germline): LNHDA, SQIVND (reference sequence). The CDR3 runs 14 residues. In DNA form, the CDR3 reads TGTGCCAGTAGTATAGGGGACAGGGTGGAGGGCTACACCTTC. Translation: CASSIGDRVEGYTF.

This sequence joins TRBV4-2 and TRBJ1-2; maybe TRBD1 (6 bases). Trimming cost V 3 bases and J 0 bases, with 11 bases left between them. Germline V gene sequence: CDR1 LGHNA, CDR2 YNFKEQ. The CDR3 consists of 15 residues. Written as DNA, the CDR3 is TGTGCCAGCAGCCAGGACAGCGATGCTAACTATGGCTACACCTTC. Residues: CASSQDSDANYGYTF.

J is TRBJ2-7 and V is TRBV27; D gene unclear. This CDR3 spans 13 amino acids. The ends were cut back, 2 bases at V and 2 bases at J, with 7 bases in the middle. The germline V gene has CDR1 MNHEY and CDR2 SMNVEV (reference sequence). CDR3 nucleotide sequence: TGTGCCAGCAGTTTAATAGGAACCTACGAGCAGTACTTC. Amino acid sequence: CASSLIGTYEQYF.

The chain carries TRBV30 and TRBJ2-1, with D unclear. Germline V lookup: CDR1 GTSNPN, CDR2 SVGIG (reference sequence). The length of the CDR3 is 13 residues. Trimming took off 4 bases at V and 9 bases at J, with 16 bases between the two ends. For the CDR3, the DNA is TGTGCCTGGAACGGGCTGGGGTTGAGTGAGCAGTTCTTC. It is translated as CAWNGLGLSEQFF.

V gene TRBV11-3 combines with J gene TRBJ1-1, with D possibly being TRBD1 (5 bases). Trimming cost V 6 bases and J 4 bases, with 12 bases left between them. Germline V lookup: CDR1 SGHNT, CDR2 YENEEA. This CDR3 is 13 amino acids long. The chain's CDR3 is CASSWTGGTEAFF. The CDR3, as DNA: TGTGCCAGCAGTTGGACCGGGGGCACTGAAGCTTTCTTT.

The sample holds one count of this clone. The rearrangement uses TRBV14 and TRBJ1-6, with 9 nucleotides matching TRBD1. V was pared by 5 bases and J by 7 bases, with 6 bases of the junction left unmatched. Germline V gene lookup returns CDR1 SGHDN and CDR2 FVKESK. The CDR3 has 15 amino acids. Here the CDR3 DNA reads TGTGCCAGCAGCATCACAGGGGGCAGGAATTCACCCCTCCACTTT. Amino acid sequence: CASSITGGRNSPLHF.

This chain connects TRBV28 to TRBJ2-7; 10 nucleotides line up with TRBD1. V gave up 6 bases and J gave up 3 bases; unmatched junction bases: 5. This CDR3 comprises 14 residues. The germline CDR1 and CDR2 sequences are MDHEN and SYDVKM. The CDR3 DNA is TGTGCCAGCAGATACGGACAGGGGGGCTACGAGCAGTACTTC. Protein product: CASRYGQGGYEQYF.

This chain links TRBV11-3 with TRBJ1-2; D unclear. Between the trimmed V and J ends, which lost 5 bases and 0 bases, there was a span of 10 bases. This CDR3 contains 14 residues. Per the germline V gene, CDR1 is SGHNT and CDR2 is YENEEA. The CDR3 nucleotides read TGTGCCAGCAGCCCCTCAAGAACTAACTATGGCTACACCTTC. It encodes CASSPSRTNYGYTF.